This is a list of T cell receptor beta chains from one sample in a study of graft-versus-host responses after intestinal transplantation. The data were produced by immunoSEQ multiplex PCR, yet TCRdb's version contains in-frame clones alone and is incomplete. The sample yields 95,000 to 110,000 clones, 80% to 95% seen once. These receptors have no identified antigens. This sample comprised unstimulated CD8+ T cells sorted from spleen or lymph node cells, obtained before intestinal transplant. All receptors derive from a human donor who received an intestinal transplant. The CDR3 runs from the conserved cysteine through the conserved F or W. D genes are given only for firm matches. A clone size is listed for some rows: how often the clone was seen (once, few, many), or a class if it is expanded.

TRBV29-1	TRBJ1-1	NA	TRBD1	TGCAGCGTTTGTCAGGGGGCGCGTACTGAAGCTTTCTTT	CSVCQGARTEAFF
TRBV9	TRBJ2-2	NA	NA	TGTGCCAGCAGCGTAGGAAGGGCCACCGGGGAGCTGTTTTTT	CASSVGRATGELFF
TRBV9	TRBJ2-2	NA	NA	TGTGCCAGCAGCGGCAGCAGGGTTAAGGGGGACACCGGGGAGCTGTTTTTT	CASSGSRVKGDTGELFF
TRBV19	TRBJ2-3	NA	NA	TGTGCCAGTGGGGGCTTGAGGCTTGCAGATACGCAGTATTTT	CASGGLRLADTQYF
TRBV21-1	TRBJ2-1	once	NA	TGTGCCAGCTGGACCTCAAGAGACAATGAGCAGTTCTTC	CASWTSRDNEQFF
TRBV12-2	TRBJ1-3	NA	NA	TGTGCAAGTCGCTTAGGAGTCTTCTCTGGAAACACCATATATTTT	CASRLGVFSGNTIYF
TRBV4-1	TRBJ2-7	NA	NA	TGCGCCAGCAGCCAAGGGGACGGTCAGTACTTC	CASSQGDGQYF
TRBV2	TRBJ1-1	NA	NA	TGTGCCAGCAGTGAAGCGCTTAGGGACCGTACCCTGAACACTGAAGCTTTCTTT	CASSEALRDRTLNTEAFF
TRBV6-1	TRBJ1-1	NA	NA	TGTACCTCATGGACTGAGCGCGTGGGCACTGAAGCTTTCTTT	CTSWTERVGTEAFF
TRBV6-1	TRBJ2-2	NA	NA	TGTGCCAGCAGTCGGACCGGGGAGCTGTTTTTT	CASSRTGELFF
TRBV15	TRBJ2-7	NA	TRBD1	TGTGCCACCAGCAGACCGGGACAGGGTATTGGGGAGCAGTACTTC	CATSRPGQGIGEQYF
TRBV2	TRBJ2-1	NA	NA	TGTGCCAGCAGTGAGGCTGCGGGATCACAGTACAATGAGCAGTTCTTC	CASSEAAGSQYNEQFF
TRBV2	TRBJ2-7	NA	NA	TGTGCCAGCGGGGCTCTATTATACGAGCAGTACTTC	CASGALLYEQYF
TRBV11-1	TRBJ2-1	NA	TRBD2	TGTGCCAGCAGCTTAGGGTGGAGCGGGGGGGCCTTCAATGAGCAGTTCTTC	CASSLGWSGGAFNEQFF
TRBV4-1	TRBJ1-1	few	NA	TGCGCCAGCAGCCAAGAACACAGATTGAACACTGAAGCTTTCTTT	CASSQEHRLNTEAFF